The present T cell receptor (beta chain) was sequenced within a study of human T cells and chemical hapten exposure. Study-wide context: Patches that contained 0.01% DPC were applied to the upper back and read at 6 days. Findings and caveats of the study: The number of TCRs above 1 in 1000 frequency did not change after DPC sensitization.

The CDR3 is 14 amino acids. Trimming took 3 bases from V and 3 from J, leaving 11 bases between them. Germline CDR1 is SEHNR and CDR2 is FQNEAQ (reference sequence). Unique molecular identifiers were attached to individual cDNA molecules during library preparation. In the authors' methods: TCRs per sample had a median of around 100,000 and ranged from about 23,224 to 700,000. MiXCR, run by TCRdb on the RACE reads, gives a single entry per CDR3 protein. It is TCRdb's table, rather than the study itself, that gives the V and J calls and clone size. Among about 69,000 distinct CDR3 sequences, 10% were seen once, and the ten largest hold about 6.9%. The time point was: patch test 2, 6 weeks after DPC sensitization. Described treatment: therapeutic diphenylcyclopropenone sensitization with weekly scalp DPC. The sample holds many counts of this clonotype. The antigen remains unidentified.

V and J are TRBV7-9 and TRBJ1-2; the D is unclear. The starting material was whole blood, obtained in connection with sensitization to the hapten diphenylcyclopropenone (DPC). The TCR was taken from a woman aged 45-65 years with alopecia areata. Some clones in this sample may be carry-over from other donors' samples. The CDR3 loop is CASSFYEGYYGYTF. Here the CDR3 DNA reads TGTGCCAGCAGCTTCTATGAAGGGTACTATGGCTACACCTTC.